The rows below give T cell receptor beta chains drawn from one sample of a study of T cell repertoires in aging, cancer and after chemotherapy. TCRdb re-called the multiplex PCR reads through MiXCR, storing one row per CDR3 protein. The sample records some 8,100 distinct CDR3 sequences, 45% to 65% being singletons. Sequenced material: blood. The receptors derive from a human donor in good health. The CDR3 runs from the conserved cysteine through the conserved F or W. The order of the fields is CDR3 protein, CDR3 DNA, clone size, D gene, J gene, V gene. D genes are given only for firm matches. Clone size is given for some rows only: seen once, a few or many times, or a class if the clone is expanded.

CDR3 protein: CASSLYMNTEAFF
CDR3 DNA: TGTGCCAGCAGTTTGTACATGAACACTGAAGCTTTCTTT
clone size: NA
D gene: NA
J gene: TRBJ1-1
V gene: TRBV12-3/TRBV12-4

CDR3 protein: CASTTTGWGGGDQPQHF
CDR3 DNA: TGTGCCAGTACTACGACCGGTTGGGGTGGTGGTGATCAGCCCCAGCATTTT
clone size: NA
D gene: NA
J gene: TRBJ1-5
V gene: TRBV19

CDR3 protein: CASSLVGTNHGYTF
CDR3 DNA: TGTGCCAGCAGTTTGGTCGGGACAAATCATGGCTACACCTTC
clone size: NA
D gene: NA
J gene: TRBJ1-2
V gene: TRBV27

CDR3 protein: CASSLTGTGRISTQYF
CDR3 DNA: TGTGCCAGCAGTCTAACCGGGACAGGGCGGATTAGTACGCAGTATTTT
clone size: NA
D gene: TRBD1
J gene: TRBJ2-3
V gene: TRBV27

CDR3 protein: CASSLTGGSNYGYTF
CDR3 DNA: TGTGCCAGCAGCTTAACAGGGGGCTCTAACTATGGCTACACCTTC
clone size: NA
D gene: TRBD1
J gene: TRBJ1-2
V gene: TRBV5-5

CDR3 protein: CSVEGTSGRANEQFF
CDR3 DNA: TGCAGCGTTGAGGGGACTAGCGGGAGGGCGAATGAGCAGTTCTTC
clone size: medium-sized
D gene: TRBD2
J gene: TRBJ2-1
V gene: TRBV29-1

CDR3 protein: CATAKGQETQYF
CDR3 DNA: TGTGCCACCGCGAAAGGGCAAGAGACCCAGTACTTC
clone size: NA
D gene: NA
J gene: TRBJ2-5
V gene: TRBV27

CDR3 protein: CASSPDRGLSYEQYF
CDR3 DNA: TGTGCCAGCAGCCCAGACAGGGGCCTCTCCTACGAGCAGTACTTC
clone size: NA
D gene: TRBD1
J gene: TRBJ2-7
V gene: TRBV6-2/TRBV6-3

CDR3 protein: CASKGRGNQPQHF
CDR3 DNA: TGTGCCAGTAAGGGCAGGGGGAATCAGCCCCAGCATTTT
clone size: NA
D gene: TRBD1
J gene: TRBJ1-5
V gene: TRBV19

CDR3 protein: CASSERFRGLQYNEQFF
CDR3 DNA: TGTGCCAGCAGTGAAAGGTTTCGGGGGCTGCAGTACAATGAGCAGTTCTTC
clone size: NA
D gene: NA
J gene: TRBJ2-1
V gene: TRBV6-5

CDR3 protein: CASSYSILQETQYF
CDR3 DNA: TGTGCCAGCAGTTACTCGATACTTCAAGAGACCCAGTACTTC
clone size: NA
D gene: NA
J gene: TRBJ2-5
V gene: TRBV6-5

CDR3 protein: CASSPNSAAAGANVLTF
CDR3 DNA: TGTGCCAGCTCACCAAACTCAGCGGCAGCTGGGGCCAACGTCCTGACTTTC
clone size: few
D gene: NA
J gene: TRBJ2-6
V gene: TRBV18

CDR3 protein: CASSSPDRGIGELFF
CDR3 DNA: TGTGCCAGCAGTTCTCCGGACAGGGGGATCGGGGAGCTGTTTTTT
clone size: few
D gene: TRBD1
J gene: TRBJ2-2
V gene: TRBV6-6

CDR3 protein: CASSPRSTSGGAGEQFF
CDR3 DNA: TGTGCCAGCTCACCACGGTCGACTAGCGGGGGGGCCGGAGAGCAGTTCTTC
clone size: NA
D gene: TRBD2
J gene: TRBJ2-1
V gene: TRBV18

CDR3 protein: CSAWTGSTQPQHF
CDR3 DNA: TGCAGTGCTTGGACAGGGTCGACTCAGCCCCAGCATTTT
clone size: NA
D gene: TRBD1
J gene: TRBJ1-5
V gene: TRBV20-1

CDR3 protein: CASRETGSNQPQHF
CDR3 DNA: TGTGCCAGTAGAGAGACAGGCAGCAATCAGCCCCAGCATTTT
clone size: NA
D gene: NA
J gene: TRBJ1-5
V gene: TRBV19

CDR3 protein: CASSIVASGSYEQYF
CDR3 DNA: TGTGCCAGTAGTATAGTGGCTAGCGGGAGCTACGAGCAGTACTTC
clone size: once
D gene: TRBD2
J gene: TRBJ2-7
V gene: TRBV19

CDR3 protein: CATSRDTKETQYF
CDR3 DNA: TGTGCCACCAGCAGAGATACGAAGGAGACCCAGTACTTC
clone size: few
D gene: NA
J gene: TRBJ2-5
V gene: TRBV15

CDR3 protein: CSVGDRIKNEKLFF
CDR3 DNA: TGCAGCGTTGGCGACAGGATAAAAAATGAAAAACTGTTTTTT
clone size: NA
D gene: NA
J gene: TRBJ1-4
V gene: TRBV29-1

CDR3 protein: CASSYSRSTDTQYF
CDR3 DNA: TGTGCCAGCAGTTACTCGCGGAGCACAGATACGCAGTATTTT
clone size: NA
D gene: NA
J gene: TRBJ2-3
V gene: TRBV6-5

CDR3 protein: CASSYSKVQRVDQPQHF
CDR3 DNA: TGTGCCAGCAGTTACTCGAAGGTACAGAGGGTAGATCAGCCCCAGCATTTT
clone size: NA
D gene: NA
J gene: TRBJ1-5
V gene: TRBV6-7

CDR3 protein: CASRRRGHGGYTF
CDR3 DNA: TGTGCCAGTAGGCGCAGGGGGCATGGAGGCTACACCTTC
clone size: NA
D gene: TRBD1
J gene: TRBJ1-2
V gene: TRBV19

CDR3 protein: CAWSININQPQHF
CDR3 DNA: TGTGCCTGGAGTATCAATATCAATCAGCCCCAGCATTTT
clone size: few
D gene: NA
J gene: TRBJ1-5
V gene: TRBV30

CDR3 protein: CASSYSEGDNQPQHF
CDR3 DNA: TGTGCCAGCAGTTACTCGGAGGGGGACAATCAGCCCCAGCATTTT
clone size: NA
D gene: NA
J gene: TRBJ1-5
V gene: TRBV6-5

CDR3 protein: CASSYEQSSYEQYF
CDR3 DNA: TGTGCCAGCAGTTACGAACAGAGCTCCTACGAGCAGTACTTC
clone size: few
D gene: NA
J gene: TRBJ2-7
V gene: TRBV6-2/TRBV6-3

CDR3 protein: CASIILPRRRGNTDTQYF
CDR3 DNA: TGTGCCAGCATTATCCTCCCCCGGAGGAGGGGAAACACAGATACGCAGTATTTT
clone size: NA
D gene: NA
J gene: TRBJ2-3
V gene: TRBV6-5

CDR3 protein: CASHFTGSPLHF
CDR3 DNA: TGTGCCAGCCACTTCACTGGGTCACCCCTCCACTTT
clone size: NA
D gene: NA
J gene: TRBJ1-6
V gene: TRBV18

CDR3 protein: CASTGGSGMNTEAFF
CDR3 DNA: TGTGCCAGCACCGGGGGGTCGGGGATGAACACTGAAGCTTTCTTT
clone size: NA
D gene: NA
J gene: TRBJ1-1
V gene: TRBV7-9

CDR3 protein: CASSYVNPGLQPQHF
CDR3 DNA: TGTGCCAGCAGTTACGTAAACCCGGGGCTTCAGCCCCAGCATTTT
clone size: NA
D gene: NA
J gene: TRBJ1-5
V gene: TRBV6-6

CDR3 protein: CASSPGQASQPQHF
CDR3 DNA: TGTGCCAGCAGTCCGGGACAGGCGAGTCAGCCCCAGCATTTT
clone size: NA
D gene: TRBD1
J gene: TRBJ1-5
V gene: TRBV19

CDR3 protein: CASSYTPGGADEQFF
CDR3 DNA: TGTGCCAGCAGTTACACCCCGGGGGGGGCTGATGAGCAGTTCTTC
clone size: NA
D gene: TRBD2
J gene: TRBJ2-1
V gene: TRBV6-1

CDR3 protein: CASSLYSVKVNTEAFF
CDR3 DNA: TGTGCCAGCAGCTTGTATTCGGTCAAGGTCAACACTGAAGCTTTCTTT
clone size: few
D gene: NA
J gene: TRBJ1-1
V gene: TRBV5-6

CDR3 protein: CASSGPNQPQHF
CDR3 DNA: TGTGCCAGCTCAGGGCCCAATCAGCCCCAGCATTTT
clone size: NA
D gene: NA
J gene: TRBJ1-5
V gene: TRBV18

CDR3 protein: CASSEPGHTGELFF
CDR3 DNA: TGTGCCAGCAGTGAACCGGGACACACCGGGGAGCTGTTTTTT
clone size: once
D gene: NA
J gene: TRBJ2-2
V gene: TRBV6-5

CDR3 protein: CASSYSRAGGLLYEQYF
CDR3 DNA: TGTGCCAGCAGTTACTCGAGGGCAGGGGGTCTTCTTTACGAGCAGTACTTC
clone size: NA
D gene: TRBD1
J gene: TRBJ2-7
V gene: TRBV6-5

CDR3 protein: CASSPGTAVSGNTIYF
CDR3 DNA: TGTGCCAGCAGCCCAGGGACAGCTGTCTCTGGAAACACCATATATTTT
clone size: NA
D gene: TRBD1
J gene: TRBJ1-3
V gene: TRBV4-2

CDR3 protein: CASSLLAGSHEQYF
CDR3 DNA: TGTGCCAGCAGTTTACTGGCAGGCAGCCACGAGCAGTACTTC
clone size: NA
D gene: NA
J gene: TRBJ2-7
V gene: TRBV12-3/TRBV12-4

CDR3 protein: CASSLGWDRGTEAFF
CDR3 DNA: TGTGCCAGCAGCTTGGGATGGGACAGGGGCACTGAAGCTTTCTTT
clone size: NA
D gene: TRBD1
J gene: TRBJ1-1
V gene: TRBV5-6

CDR3 protein: CASSLREGDYEQFF
CDR3 DNA: TGTGCCAGCAGTCTAAGGGAGGGGGATTATGAGCAGTTCTTC
clone size: once
D gene: NA
J gene: TRBJ2-1
V gene: TRBV27